This T cell receptor (beta chain) appears in the sequencing data of a study of beta chain features in type 1 diabetes. Heparinised blood was drawn once per donor, averaging around 120 mL. All sorted populations exceeded 98% purity. The isolated RNA, all of it, was reverse transcribed, so expressed TCRB transcripts were what got sequenced. An average about 3.8 million reads came from naive, central memory and regulatory T cell samples. Data came from immunoSEQ multiplex PCR; TCRdb stores just in-frame clones and leaves some out. This table has 150,000 or so clones, about a tenth appearing once. Germline V lookup: CDR1 MGHRA, CDR2 YSYEKL. This CDR3 comprises 18 residues. The J segment lost 3 bases and the V segment lost 0 bases, leaving 8 bases of the junction unmatched. Study-wide points: Researchers reported that naive, central memory and Treg TCRB repertoires appeared more similar in patients than in healthy donors.

As regards this clone: What it recognizes is unknown.

The source of this sequence is a young man in good health. Sequenced material: central memory CD4+ T cells from blood. This chain connects TRBV4-1 to TRBJ2-4; 10 bases are shared with TRBD2. The CDR3 DNA reads as TGCGCCAGCAGCCAAGATCGTCAGCGGGGGGGTGTCAAAAACATTCAGTACTTC. Its protein is CASSQDRQRGGVKNIQYF.